This entry lists 2 T cell receptor beta chains sequenced from one sample in a study of T cell changes during pregnancy in multiple sclerosis. Assay: immunoSEQ multiplex PCR; the TCRdb copy retains only in-frame clones and omits some. The table records tens of thousands of clones, under 95% of them present only once. The material sequenced was CD4+ T cells from peripheral blood mononuclear cells, taken in the second trimester of pregnancy. The receptors were gathered from a female donor with multiple sclerosis, enrolled in a pregnancy study.

The chain joins TRBV2 to TRBJ2-1; TRBD2 matches at 12 bases. From germline, CDR1 is SNHLY and CDR2 FYNNEI. V was pared by 6 bases and J by 9 bases, with 18 bases of the junction left unmatched. CDR3 length: 18 amino acids. The CDR3 coding sequence is TGTGCCAGCAGCCGAAGACTAGCGGGGGCCTCCCAGGTGGGTGAGCAGTTCTTC. This encodes CASSRRLAGASQVGEQFF. Full variable domain (remainder filled in from reference TRBV2 and TRBJ2-1): EPEVTQTPSHQVTQMGQEVILRCVPISNHLYFYWYRQILGQKVEFLVSFYNNEISEKSEIFDDQFSVERPDGSNFTLKIRSTKLEDSAMYFCASSRRLAGASQVGEQFFGPGTRLTVL.

The chain is built from TRBV7-9 and TRBJ2-7; 12 bases are shared with TRBD2. The V and J ends lost 5 bases and 4 bases, in that order; junction bases with no gene match: 6. The germline CDR1 and CDR2 sequences are SEHNR and FQNEAQ (reference sequence). The CDR3 length is 15 residues. The CDR3 region is CASSPITSGGYEQYF. The CDR3 DNA reads as TGTGCCAGCAGCCCAATAACTAGCGGGGGGTACGAGCAGTACTTC.